This T cell receptor beta chain is drawn from a study of naive and memory T cell subsets. Study outcomes and limitations: Especially in CD8 cells, naive repertoires contained a few larger clonotypes, possibly CD45RA-re-expressing memory cells.

To note about this clonotype: Its antigen remains unknown.

An equimolar mix of two oligonucleotides served as the beta constant-region primer for TRBC1 and TRBC2. Nested alpha and beta constant-region primers with the SP2 primer drove four PCR rounds on ligated cDNA. TCRdb processed the UMI-ligation and nested PCR reads anew with MiXCR; each CDR3 protein has one entry. The sample has approximately 140,000 distinct CDR3 sequences; under 25% are singletons. The CDR3 sequence is 15 residues long. Germline V gives CDR1 SGHRS, CDR2 YFSETQ. After removal of 4 bases from V and 3 bases from J, the junction contained 7 bases not matched to a gene. The clonotype originates from a human donor in good health. Sequencing was performed on naive CD4+ T cells from blood. The chain uses TRBV5-1 and TRBJ2-7; the match to TRBD1 covers 10 bases. CDR3 loop: CASSTADRGFYEQYF. The CDR3 DNA reads as TGCGCCAGCAGCACCGCGGACAGGGGGTTCTACGAGCAGTACTTC.